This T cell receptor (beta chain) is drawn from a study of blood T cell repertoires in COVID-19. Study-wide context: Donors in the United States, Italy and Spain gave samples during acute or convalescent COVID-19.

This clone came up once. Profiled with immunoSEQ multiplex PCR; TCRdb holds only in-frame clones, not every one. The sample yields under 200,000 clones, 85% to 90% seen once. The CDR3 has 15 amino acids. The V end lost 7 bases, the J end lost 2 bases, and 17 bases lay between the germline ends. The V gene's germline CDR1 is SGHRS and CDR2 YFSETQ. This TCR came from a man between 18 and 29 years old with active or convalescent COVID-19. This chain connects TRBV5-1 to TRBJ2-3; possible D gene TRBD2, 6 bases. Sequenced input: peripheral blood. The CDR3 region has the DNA TGCGCCAGCGGGATCCCCGGGGAGGACACAGATACGCAGTATTTT. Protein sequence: CASGIPGEDTDTQYF.